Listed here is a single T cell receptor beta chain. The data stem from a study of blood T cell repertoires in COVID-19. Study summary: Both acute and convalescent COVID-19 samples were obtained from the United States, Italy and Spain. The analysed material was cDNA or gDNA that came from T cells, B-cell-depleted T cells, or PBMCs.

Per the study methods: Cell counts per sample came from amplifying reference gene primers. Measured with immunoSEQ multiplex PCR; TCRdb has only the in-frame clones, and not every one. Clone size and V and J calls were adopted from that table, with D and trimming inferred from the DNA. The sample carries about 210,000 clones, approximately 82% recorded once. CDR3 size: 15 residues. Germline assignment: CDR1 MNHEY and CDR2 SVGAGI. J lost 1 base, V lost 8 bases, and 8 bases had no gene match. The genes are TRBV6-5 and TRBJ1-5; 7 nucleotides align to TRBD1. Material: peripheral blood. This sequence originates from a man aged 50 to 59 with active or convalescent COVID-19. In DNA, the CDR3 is TGTGCCAGCGGGTTACAGGGGAGCAGCAATCAGCCCCAGCATTTT. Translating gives CASGLQGSSNQPQHF.